These 18 T cell receptor beta chains originate from one sample sequenced in a study of cytomegalovirus exposure and HLA in healthy donors. Primers: 60 Vbeta forward and 13 Jbeta reverse. Profiled with immunoSEQ multiplex PCR; TCRdb holds only in-frame clones, not every one. The sample lists around 37,000 clones; about 85% were seen once. The material sequenced was PBMCs. The source of these receptors is a man aged 45-60 years in good health and CMV-seronegative.

V is TRBV7-9 and J is TRBJ2-3; TRBD2 agrees at 10 bases. The V gene's germline CDR1 is SEHNR and CDR2 FQNEAQ (reference sequence). The CDR3 runs 19 residues. J gave up 5 bases and V 3 bases, and 17 bases lay outside the gene matches. CDR3 coding DNA: TGTGCCAGCAGCTTCGCCATCGCAGGTCTAGCGGGAGCAGGAGATACGCAGTATTTT. It specifies CASSFAIAGLAGAGDTQYF.

The J gene is TRBJ2-7, the V gene TRBV11-2; D is possibly TRBD1 (6 bases). The ends were cut back, 8 bases at V and 0 bases at J, with 23 bases in the middle. The CDR3 is 17 amino acids. Germline CDR1 reads SGHAT; CDR2 reads FQNNGV. CDR3 protein: CASRRVLPDRRSYEQYF. In DNA, the CDR3 is TGTGCCAGCCGCCGAGTCCTCCCGGACAGACGCTCCTACGAGCAGTACTTC.

This chain connects TRBV27 to TRBJ1-1, with unresolved D. The CDR3 totals 14 residues. V lost 4 bases and J lost 1, with 10 bases in between. Germline assignment: CDR1 MNHEY and CDR2 SMNVEV (reference sequence). As DNA, the CDR3 is TGTGCCAGCAGTTCCGCGGCCCCGAACACTGAAGCTTTCTTT. This codes for CASSSAAPNTEAFF.

The CDR3 loop is CASSHSGEGDTQYF. CDR3 nucleotide sequence: TGTGCCAGCAGTCATAGCGGAGAGGGGGATACGCAGTATTTT. The V and J genes are TRBV6-5 and TRBJ2-3; the D gene is possibly TRBD2 (6 bases). The CDR3 has 14 amino acids. Germline values: CDR1 MNHEY, CDR2 SVGAGI. Trimming took off 5 bases at V and 6 bases at J, with 15 bases between the two ends.

V and J are TRBV15 and TRBJ2-1; D may be TRBD2 (6 bases). Germline CDR1 reads LNHNV; CDR2 reads YYDKDF (reference sequence). The V gene lost 5 bases and the J gene lost 9 bases, with 20 bases spanning the gap. The CDR3 covers 15 residues. This chain's CDR3 is CATSLGGRPGGEQFF. Here the CDR3 DNA reads TGTGCCACCAGCTTGGGGGGAAGGCCGGGTGGTGAGCAGTTCTTC.

V gene TRBV5-4 combines with J gene TRBJ2-3; TRBD1 is a possible D gene (5 bases). The V end was cut by 2 bases, the J end by 5 bases, with 15 bases between. The CDR3 extends over 15 amino acids. Germline CDR1 and CDR2: SGHNT and YYREEE (reference sequence). The CDR3 DNA reads as TGTGCCAGCAGCTTCCCCGGTGGGGCTGGAGATACGCAGTATTTT. Its protein is CASSFPGGAGDTQYF.

The chain recombines TRBV2 with TRBJ1-4, with TRBD1 identical over 7 bases. With V trimmed by 4 bases and J by 4 bases, 6 bases remained unmatched. The length of the CDR3 is 15 residues. In germline, CDR1 is SNHLY, CDR2 FYNNEI. CDR3 amino acids: CASSGLGQYNEKLFF. CDR3 in DNA: TGTGCCAGCAGTGGACTGGGACAGTATAATGAAAAACTGTTTTTT.

The chain uses TRBV5-4 and TRBJ1-1; no definite D call. Looked up from germline, CDR1 is SGHNT and CDR2 is YYREEE (reference sequence). The germline V and J ends were trimmed by 4 bases and 5 bases, with 15 bases remaining between them. This CDR3 contains 14 residues. CDR3 loop: CASSGAGRRTEAFF. The CDR3, as DNA: TGTGCCAGCAGCGGAGCCGGACGGAGGACTGAAGCTTTCTTT. The full variable domain, its missing parts supplied by reference TRBV5-4 and TRBJ1-1, is ETGVTQSPTHLIKTRGQQVTLRCSSQSGHNTVSWYQQALGQGPQFIFQYYREEENGRGNFPPRFSGLQFPNYSSELNVNALELDDSALYLCASSGAGRRTEAFFGQGTRLTVV.

As DNA, the CDR3 is TGTGCCAGCAGGGTCGGACATAGCTTTGAAAAACTGTTTTTT. Protein: CASRVGHSFEKLFF. V usage is TRBV5-6 and J usage is TRBJ1-4; D perhaps matches TRBD1 (5 bases). The V gene's germline CDR1 is SGHDT and CDR2 YYEEEE. V lost 5 bases and J 7 bases, leaving 15 bases between the germline ends. The CDR3 has 14 residues.

The J gene is TRBJ2-5, the V gene TRBV19, with no clear D. This CDR3 contains 13 residues. CDR1 and CDR2 from the germline V gene are LNHDA and SQIVND (reference sequence). V gave up 4 bases and J gave up 0 bases, with 6 bases separating them. CDR3 DNA: TGTGCCAGTAGTACCCGGTACCAAGAGACCCAGTACTTC. Its translation is CASSTRYQETQYF.

This chain joins TRBV9 and TRBJ2-1; possibly TRBD2 for D (6 bases). This CDR3 has 16 residues. Germline CDR1 reads SGDLS; CDR2 reads YYNGEE. V lost 0 bases and J lost 0, with 10 bases in between. The CDR3 sequence is CASSVAGDISYNEQFF. In nucleotides, the CDR3 is TGTGCCAGCAGCGTAGCGGGGGATATCTCCTACAATGAGCAGTTCTTC.

In this sample, this clone turned up a few times. This chain joins TRBV10-3 and TRBJ1-4; TRBD1 matches at 9 bases. Germline CDR1 ENHRY, CDR2 SYGVKD. The length of the CDR3 is 18 residues. The J segment lost 4 bases and the V segment lost 6 bases, leaving 15 bases of the junction unmatched. The CDR3, as DNA: TGTGCCATCAGCGCCGAACCGCCTGGGACAGGGATTAATGAAAAACTGTTTTTT. Translated: CAISAEPPGTGINEKLFF.

Worth noting for this clone: The junction does not match germline at one end; this may be a read error. The chain joins TRBV7-9 to TRBJ1-1, with D possibly matching TRBD1 (5 bases). The CDR3 has 16 amino acids. The germline CDR1 and CDR2 sequences are SEHNR and FQNEAQ (reference sequence). The DNA for the CDR3 is TGTTCCAGCAGCTCCTGGGGCCCTAAAAAGAACACTGAAGCTTTCTTT. Protein: CSSSSWGPKKNTEAFF.

This clone was seen a handful of times. The chain combines TRBV11-2 with TRBJ2-3, with 7 nucleotides matching TRBD2. The CDR3 consists of 15 residues. V lost 1 base to trimming and J lost 6 bases; unmatched junction nucleotides: 7. CDR1 and CDR2 (germline): SGHAT, FQNNGV. Here the CDR3 reads CASSLGGGSWDTQYF. The CDR3, as DNA: TGTGCCAGCAGCTTAGGCGGCGGGAGCTGGGATACGCAGTATTTT.

The rearrangement joins TRBV2 to TRBJ2-1; 10 bases agree with TRBD1. Looked up from germline, CDR1 is SNHLY and CDR2 is FYNNEI. The CDR3 loop spans 14 amino acids. V lost 8 bases to trimming and J lost 9 bases; unmatched junction nucleotides: 10. The CDR3 loop reads CASSLGTGAGEQFF. CDR3 coding DNA: TGTGCCAGCTCCCTAGGGACAGGGGCGGGTGAGCAGTTCTTC.

The V gene is TRBV5-4, the J gene TRBJ2-5; 13 bases are shared with TRBD2. The germline V gene has CDR1 SGHNT and CDR2 YYREEE (reference sequence). The CDR3 is made up of 15 amino acids. V lost 4 bases to trimming and J lost 5 bases; unmatched junction nucleotides: 5. The CDR3 loop reads CASSEPTSGGETQYF. The CDR3 DNA sequence: TGTGCCAGCAGCGAACCGACTAGCGGGGGGGAGACCCAGTACTTC. Using reference TRBV5-4 and TRBJ2-5 for the parts outside the CDR3, the full variable domain is ETGVTQSPTHLIKTRGQQVTLRCSSQSGHNTVSWYQQALGQGPQFIFQYYREEENGRGNFPPRFSGLQFPNYSSELNVNALELDDSALYLCASSEPTSGGETQYFGPGTRLLVL.

The chain links TRBV6-5 to TRBJ2-2, with TRBD2 identical over 8 bases. J lost 5 bases, V lost 3 bases, and 8 bases had no gene match. Germline V gene lookup returns CDR1 MNHEY and CDR2 SVGAGI. This CDR3 spans 16 amino acids. CDR3 sequence reads: CASSYRRGGPTGELFF. In nucleotides, the CDR3 is TGTGCCAGCAGTTATCGACGGGGGGGCCCAACCGGGGAGCTGTTTTTT.

The chain carries TRBV7-2 and TRBJ1-2; unclear D gene. The CDR3 loop spans 16 amino acids. Trimming took off 5 bases at V and 0 bases at J, with 16 bases between the two ends. The V gene's germline CDR1 is SGHTA and CDR2 FQGNSA. The CDR3 DNA reads TGTGCCAGCAGCAACCTAGCCGCGATTGCTAACTATGGCTACACCTTC. This encodes CASSNLAAIANYGYTF.